This entry lists 2 T cell receptor beta chains sequenced from one sample in a study of CD8 T cells in ankylosing spondylitis. Broader study findings: The study identified a TCR beta motif of eight highly homologous variants that appeared characteristic of ankylosing spondylitis blood.

These receptors are not linked to any known antigen. TCRdb used MiXCR to reprocess the 5' RACE reads, holding one entry per CDR3 protein. The table shows 750,000 to 850,000 distinct CDR3 sequences, with approximately 10% occurring only once. The sequenced material came from blood, either unsorted or a sorted T cell fraction (not recorded which). The receptor set was obtained from a male donor with ankylosing spondylitis.

This clonotype was seen many times. The chain joins TRBV29-1 to TRBJ2-5; 9 positions agree with TRBD2. Germline V lookup: CDR1 SQVTM, CDR2 ANQGSEA. J lost 1 base, V lost 3 bases, and 3 bases had no gene match. This CDR3 comprises 14 residues. CDR3 in amino acids: CSVDQRGVQETQYF. The CDR3 DNA reads TGCAGCGTTGACCAGCGGGGGGTCCAAGAGACCCAGTACTTC.

The V gene is TRBV20-1, the J gene TRBJ2-3, with 7 bases lining up with TRBD2. The germline CDR1 and CDR2 sequences are DFQATT and SNEGSKA (reference sequence). The length of the CDR3 is 13 residues. In nucleotides, the CDR3 is TGCACACACCGGGACTATAGCACAGATACGCAGTATTTT. This codes for CTHRDYSTDTQYF.